This entry describes one T cell receptor beta chain. Distinct nucleotide sequences in the sample also encode this CDR3. The data were taken from a study of shared clonotypes between healthy human individuals. The authors distributed each subset's genomic DNA evenly over several immunoSEQ plates. Measured with immunoSEQ multiplex PCR; TCRdb has only the in-frame clones, and not every one. The sample has under 1,100,000 clones, about 70% seen once. Germline lookup yields CDR1 DFQATT and CDR2 SNEGSKA (reference sequence). With 3 bases removed from V and 3 bases from J, the gap between germline ends came to 2 bases. The CDR3 is 10 residues long.

The chain carries TRBV20-1 and TRBJ2-5; D is ambiguous. This clonotype was obtained from a man between 18 and 35 years old in good health. The sample consisted of memory CD4+ T cells sorted from blood. Subset: CD45RA-negative fraction. CDR3 sequence (DNA): TGCAGTGCTAGCAAAGAGACCCAGTACTTC. Protein: CSASKETQYF.